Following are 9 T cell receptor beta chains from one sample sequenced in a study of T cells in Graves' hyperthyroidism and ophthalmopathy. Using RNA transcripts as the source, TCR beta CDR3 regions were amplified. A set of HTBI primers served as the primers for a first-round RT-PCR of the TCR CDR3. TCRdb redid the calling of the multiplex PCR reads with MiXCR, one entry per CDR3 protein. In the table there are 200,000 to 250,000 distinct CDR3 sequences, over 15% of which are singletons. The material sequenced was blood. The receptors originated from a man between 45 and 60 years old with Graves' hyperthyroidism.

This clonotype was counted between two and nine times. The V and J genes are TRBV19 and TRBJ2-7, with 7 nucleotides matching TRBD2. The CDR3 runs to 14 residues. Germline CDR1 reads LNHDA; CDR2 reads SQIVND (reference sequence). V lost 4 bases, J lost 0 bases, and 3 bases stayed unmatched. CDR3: CASSRRESSYEQYF. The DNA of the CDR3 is TGTGCCAGTAGTAGGCGGGAGAGCTCCTACGAGCAGTACTTC.

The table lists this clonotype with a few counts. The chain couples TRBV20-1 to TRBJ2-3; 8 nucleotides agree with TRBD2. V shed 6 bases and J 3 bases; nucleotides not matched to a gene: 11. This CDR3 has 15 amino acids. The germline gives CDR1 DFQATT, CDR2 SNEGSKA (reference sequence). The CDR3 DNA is TGCAGTGCCACCAGCGGGGGAGAGGTTACAGATACGCAGTATTTT. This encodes CSATSGGEVTDTQYF.

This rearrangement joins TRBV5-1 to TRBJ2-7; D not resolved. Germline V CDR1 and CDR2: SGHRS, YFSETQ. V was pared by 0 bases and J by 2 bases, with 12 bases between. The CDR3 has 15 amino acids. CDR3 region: CASSLEAGTPYEQYF. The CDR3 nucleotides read TGCGCCAGCAGCTTGGAGGCAGGAACACCCTACGAGCAGTACTTC.

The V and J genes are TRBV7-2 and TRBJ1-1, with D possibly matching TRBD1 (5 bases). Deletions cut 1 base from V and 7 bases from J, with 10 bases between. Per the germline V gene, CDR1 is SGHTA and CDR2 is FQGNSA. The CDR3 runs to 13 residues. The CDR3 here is CASSLVRTREAFF. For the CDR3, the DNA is TGTGCCAGCAGCTTAGTGCGGACACGTGAAGCTTTCTTT.

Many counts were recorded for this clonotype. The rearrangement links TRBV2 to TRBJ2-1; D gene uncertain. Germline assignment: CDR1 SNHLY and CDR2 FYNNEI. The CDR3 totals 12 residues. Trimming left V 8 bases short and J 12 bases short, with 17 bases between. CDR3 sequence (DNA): TGTGCCAGCGGGAAGACTGTCTATTGGCAGTTCTTC. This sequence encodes CASGKTVYWQFF.

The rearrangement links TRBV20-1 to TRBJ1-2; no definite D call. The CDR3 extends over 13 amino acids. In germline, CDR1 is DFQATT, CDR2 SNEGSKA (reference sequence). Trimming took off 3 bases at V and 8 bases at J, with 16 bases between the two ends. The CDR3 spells CSASEGLLNGYTF. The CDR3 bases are TGCAGTGCTAGTGAAGGACTTTTAAACGGCTACACCTTC.

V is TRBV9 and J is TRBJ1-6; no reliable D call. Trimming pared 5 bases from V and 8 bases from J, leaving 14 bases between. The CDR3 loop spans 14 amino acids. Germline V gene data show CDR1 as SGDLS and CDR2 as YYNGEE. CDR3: CASSPTSRDSPLHF. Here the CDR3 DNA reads TGTGCCAGCAGTCCGACTTCGAGGGATTCACCCCTCCACTTT. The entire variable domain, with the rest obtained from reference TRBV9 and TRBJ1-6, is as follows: DSGVTQTPKHLITATGQRVTLRCSPRSGDLSVYWYQQSLDQGLQFLIQYYNGEERAKGNILERFSAQQFPDLHSELNLSSLELGDSALYFCASSPTSRDSPLHFGNGTRLTVT.

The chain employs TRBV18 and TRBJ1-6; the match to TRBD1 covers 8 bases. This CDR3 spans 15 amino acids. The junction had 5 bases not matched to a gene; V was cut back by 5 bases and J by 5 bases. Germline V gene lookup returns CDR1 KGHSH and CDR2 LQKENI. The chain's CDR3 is CASSSGTGHNSPLHF. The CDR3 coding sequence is TGTGCCAGCTCATCCGGGACAGGCCATAATTCACCCCTCCACTTT.

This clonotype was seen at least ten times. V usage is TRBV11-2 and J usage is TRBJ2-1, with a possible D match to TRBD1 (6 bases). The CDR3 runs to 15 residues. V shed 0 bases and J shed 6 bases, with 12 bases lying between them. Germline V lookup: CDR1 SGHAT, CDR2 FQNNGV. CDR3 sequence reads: CASSLDRGLGNEQFF. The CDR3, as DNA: TGTGCCAGCAGCTTAGATAGGGGGTTGGGCAATGAGCAGTTCTTC.